This T cell receptor beta chain was identified in a study of T cell repertoires in cytomegalovirus infection. Study-level background: Both a matching HLA type and CMV infection were indicated by public TCR beta signatures. Regarding the study as a whole: The cumulative frequency of public TCR beta families distinguished individuals who carried CMV together with the relevant HLA. The ex vivo response showed dominance by HLA-C-restricted CMV-specific TCR beta clonotypes.

The CDR3 length is 17 residues. J was trimmed by 2 bases and V by 3 bases; bases with no gene match: 10. Germline V gene lookup returns CDR1 SGHTA and CDR2 FQGNSA. One entry per CDR3 protein results from TCRdb running MiXCR on the reads. The sample yields around 300,000 distinct CDR3 sequences, under 30% seen once. In this sample, this clonotype turned up many times. What it binds is unknown. Material for sequencing was PBMCs. The TCR sequence derives from a human donor in good health (CMV status not recorded). Some clones in this sample may be carry-over from other donors' samples. This chain joins TRBV7-2 and TRBJ2-7, with 10 bases lining up with TRBD2. The CDR3 is CASSFHALAGVPYEQYF. The CDR3 DNA sequence: TGTGCCAGCAGCTTCCACGCCCTAGCGGGAGTCCCCTACGAGCAGTACTTC.